One and the same sample provided the 21 T cell receptor beta chains below, sequenced in a study of blood T cell repertoires in COVID-19. Profiling relied on immunoSEQ multiplex PCR, and the TCRdb table lists in-frame clones only, not all of them. Of some 290,000 clones listed, 85% to 90% are singletons. The sample consisted of peripheral blood. Receptors originate from a woman younger than 45 with COVID-19, enrolled during active disease.

The chain combines TRBV27 with TRBJ1-4; no clear D. The V gene's germline CDR1 is MNHEY and CDR2 SMNVEV (reference sequence). This CDR3 comprises 15 residues. The germline V and J ends were trimmed by 3 bases and 4 bases, with 12 bases remaining between them. The CDR3 region has the DNA TGTGCCAGCAGTTTGTCTCTTCTCCTTAATGAAAAACTGTTTTTT. It is translated as CASSLSLLLNEKLFF.

This rearrangement joins TRBV30 to TRBJ1-4, with TRBD1 as a possible D gene (6 bases). The CDR3 loop spans 13 amino acids. CDR1 and CDR2 from the germline V gene are GTSNPN and SVGIG (reference sequence). The V end was cut by 4 bases, the J end by 4 bases, with 10 bases between. CDR3 protein: CAWKAGVNEKLFF. CDR3 bases: TGTGCCTGGAAGGCAGGGGTTAATGAAAAACTGTTTTTT.

This clone was found once. V and J are TRBV24-1 and TRBJ2-2; 9 positions match TRBD2. The CDR3 is made up of 14 amino acids. The germline CDR1 and CDR2 sequences are KGHDR and SFDVKD. V lost 9 bases, J lost 2 bases, and 3 bases stayed unmatched. In DNA form, the CDR3 reads TGTGCCACCGCTGGGACTAGCAACACCGGGGAGCTGTTTTTT. Protein: CATAGTSNTGELFF.

This clone was found once. The chain links TRBV6-2 or TRBV6-3 to TRBJ1-2; tentatively, D is TRBD1 (6 bases). CDR1 and CDR2 from the germline V gene are MNHEY and SVGEGT. The ends were cut back, 6 bases at V and 0 bases at J, with 11 bases in the middle. There are 14 residues in the CDR3. The CDR3, as DNA: TGTGCCAGCAGGTACAGGACAGCTAACTATGGCTACACCTTC. It specifies CASRYRTANYGYTF.

This clone was seen just once. The V and J genes are TRBV10-1 and TRBJ2-1, with TRBD2 identical over 8 bases. The CDR3 loop spans 15 amino acids. Germline V gene data show CDR1 as WNHNN and CDR2 as SYGVQD (reference sequence). Losses at the gene ends were 3 bases for V and 3 bases for J; bases not matched to a gene: 4. DNA for the CDR3: TGCGCCAGCAGTGATGGGACTAGGATCTACAATGAGCAGTTCTTC. Its translation: CASSDGTRIYNEQFF.

J is TRBJ2-7 and V is TRBV19; D not resolved. Germline values: CDR1 LNHDA, CDR2 SQIVND (reference sequence). The CDR3 sequence is 13 residues long. V dropped 3 bases and J dropped 2 bases, with 8 bases sitting between them. CDR3 protein: CASSIGGTYEQYF. As DNA, the CDR3 is TGTGCCAGTAGTATTGGCGGAACCTACGAGCAGTACTTC.

The chain combines TRBV29-1 with TRBJ2-3, with a possible D match to TRBD2 (6 bases). Germline assignment: CDR1 SQVTM and CDR2 ANQGSEA. The CDR3 spans 15 residues. The V and J ends lost 2 bases and 0 bases respectively, with 12 bases between them. The CDR3 loop is CSVELALTSTDTQYF. Here the CDR3 DNA reads TGCAGCGTTGAACTAGCGCTAACTAGCACAGATACGCAGTATTTT.

The chain recombines TRBV12-3 or TRBV12-4 with TRBJ1-2; 8 nucleotides line up with TRBD1. The CDR3 contains 13 residues. V shed 6 bases and J 8 bases; nucleotides not matched to a gene: 8. The CDR3 here is CASSRQGRGGYTF. Written as DNA, the CDR3 is TGTGCCAGCAGCAGACAGGGGAGAGGCGGCTACACCTTC.

This clone was recorded once. The CDR3 DNA is TGTGCCAGCAGCTTAAGTACGGGGTACAGCGGGGAGCTGTTTTTT. This codes for CASSLSTGYSGELFF. The V and J genes are TRBV11-2 and TRBJ2-2, with TRBD2 as a possible D gene (5 bases). The CDR3 is 15 residues long. CDR1 and CDR2 from the germline V gene are SGHAT and FQNNGV. Between the trimmed V and J ends, which lost 2 bases and 7 bases, there was a span of 14 bases.

V usage is TRBV4-1 and J usage is TRBJ2-5; D is unresolved. This CDR3 region has 12 residues. The germline CDR1 and CDR2 sequences are MGHRA and YSYEKL. Trimming left V 1 base short and J 7 bases short, with 7 bases between. The CDR3 spells CASSQVAGTQYF. The DNA for the CDR3 is TGCGCCAGCAGCCAAGTCGCAGGGACCCAGTACTTC.

As concerns this clone: In the same sample, other DNA sequences code for this CDR3. The chain combines TRBV11-2 with TRBJ1-5; 9 positions match TRBD1. The germline V gene has CDR1 SGHAT and CDR2 FQNNGV. The CDR3 contains 12 residues. Germline trimming cut 6 bases from V and 7 bases from J; bases unmatched to any gene: 1. The CDR3 region is CASSDRGQPQHF. The CDR3 DNA is TGTGCCAGCAGTGACAGGGGGCAGCCCCAGCATTTT.

The chain is built from TRBV27 and TRBJ1-2; TRBD1 might be the D (5 bases). Germline V gives CDR1 MNHEY, CDR2 SMNVEV (reference sequence). V lost 5 bases to trimming and J lost 7 bases, with 8 bases between them. CDR3 length: 11 amino acids. The CDR3 sequence: CASSAGFGYTF. The CDR3 region has the DNA TGTGCCAGCAGTGCAGGGTTTGGCTACACCTTC.

V and J are TRBV28 and TRBJ2-1, with TRBD2 matching over 13 bases. Per the germline V gene, CDR1 is MDHEN and CDR2 is SYDVKM. V was pared by 5 bases and J by 10 bases, with 11 bases of the junction left unmatched. There are 16 residues in the CDR3. CDR3 residues: CASSPRTSGGRGEQFF. The CDR3 region has the DNA TGTGCCAGCAGTCCCCGGACTAGCGGGGGTCGAGGGGAGCAGTTCTTC. The entire variable domain, with the rest obtained from reference TRBV28 and TRBJ2-1, is as follows: DVKVTQSSRYLVKRTGEKVFLECVQDMDHENMFWYRQDPGLGLRLIYFSYDVKMKEKGDIPEGYSVSREKKERFSLILESASTNQTSMYLCASSPRTSGGRGEQFFGPGTRLTVL.

V usage is TRBV24-1 and J usage is TRBJ2-1; TRBD2 agrees at 12 bases. The ends lost 4 bases at V and 2 bases at J; junction bases unmatched: 5. The CDR3 has 17 residues. The germline gives CDR1 KGHDR, CDR2 SFDVKD. The CDR3 protein is CATSDPTSGGTYNEQFF. CDR3 DNA: TGTGCCACCAGTGACCCGACTAGCGGGGGTACCTACAATGAGCAGTTCTTC.

This clone was seen only once. This sequence joins TRBV6-5 and TRBJ2-2; 8 nucleotides line up with TRBD2. The V gene end was trimmed by 11 bases and the J gene end by 5 bases; junction bases not matched to a gene: 13. Germline V gene sequence: CDR1 MNHEY, CDR2 SVGAGI. The CDR3 is made up of 15 amino acids. The CDR3 nucleotides read TGTGCCGGTCGGAGGCTAGCGGGTGAGACCGGGGAGCTGTTTTTT. As protein: CAGRRLAGETGELFF.

The V call is TRBV3-1 (or the pseudogene TRBV3-2), the J call TRBJ1-3; the D gene is possibly TRBD1 (5 bases). Trimming pared 4 bases from V and 5 bases from J, leaving 15 bases between. The CDR3 is 15 residues long. Per the germline V gene, CDR1 is LGHDT and CDR2 is YNNKEL (reference sequence). CDR3 loop: CASSRLGGSRNTIYF. For the CDR3, the DNA is TGTGCCAGCAGCCGCTTGGGGGGTTCAAGAAACACCATATATTTT.

The chain carries TRBV21-1 and TRBJ1-5; the DNA was not used to check the table's D call, TRBD1. TRBV21-1 is a pseudogene segment. The CDR3 covers 15 residues. The CDR3 region is CASSKGDTHHQPQHF. In nucleotides, the CDR3 is TGTGCCAGCAGCAAAGGGGACACCCACCATCAGCCCCAGCATTTT.

The J gene is TRBJ2-6, the V gene TRBV28; possibly TRBD1 for D (5 bases). Germline V lookup: CDR1 MDHEN, CDR2 SYDVKM. The length of the CDR3 is 16 residues. Trimming removed 5 bases at V and 2 bases at J, with 13 bases between. The CDR3 coding sequence is TGTGCCAGCAGTCGACCGGCAGGGACTGGGGCCAACGTCCTGACTTTC. Residues: CASSRPAGTGANVLTF. The whole variable domain, remainder taken from reference TRBV28 and TRBJ2-6, is DVKVTQSSRYLVKRTGEKVFLECVQDMDHENMFWYRQDPGLGLRLIYFSYDVKMKEKGDIPEGYSVSREKKERFSLILESASTNQTSMYLCASSRPAGTGANVLTFGAGSRLTVL.

Written as DNA, the CDR3 is TGTGCCACCGCCTCTTCAGGGGGAGCCTACGAGCAGTACTTC. Its protein is CATASSGGAYEQYF. This chain connects TRBV24-1 to TRBJ2-7; 7 bases are shared with TRBD1. The CDR3 runs 14 residues. V lost 9 bases, J lost 2 bases, and 9 bases stayed unmatched. The germline CDR1 and CDR2 sequences are KGHDR and SFDVKD.

The chain combines TRBV30 with TRBJ2-1, with TRBD1 as a possible D gene (6 bases). In germline, CDR1 is GTSNPN, CDR2 SVGIG (reference sequence). The CDR3 sequence is 13 residues long. Deletions cut 0 bases from V and 8 bases from J, with 11 bases between. For the CDR3, the DNA is TGTGCCTGGAGTGTAACAGGGATGGATGAGCAGTTCTTC. Translated, it gives CAWSVTGMDEQFF.

This clone was seen once. This chain uses TRBV28 with TRBJ2-2; D possibly corresponds to TRBD2 (5 bases). This CDR3 contains 13 residues. Trimming cost V 3 bases and J 6 bases, with 8 bases left between them. Per germline, CDR1 MDHEN and CDR2 SYDVKM. The CDR3 DNA reads TGTGCCAGCAGTTTGCGGGTCCCCGGGGAGCTGTTTTTT. It specifies CASSLRVPGELFF.